This T cell receptor beta chain was sequenced in a study of regulatory T cells in long-lasting Graves disease (dated by TCRdb to the early 2020s). For context, the study as a whole: Persistent Graves' disease was defined as antithyroid drug treatment for over 5 years with persistently positive TSH receptor autoantibodies. Antithyroid drugs had been taken for 8.5 to 12 years on average by persistent Graves' disease patients in the clinical cohort. TCR sequencing covered approximately 13 persistent and 20 newly diagnosed Graves' disease patients, some 35 samples in total. The study took place in China and was registered as a clinical trial. Peripheral blood TCR sequencing and RNA sequencing compared persistent Graves' disease patients with newly diagnosed Graves' disease patients.

This clonotype was picked up a small number of times. This clone's antigen is unknown. Within one base of it there is no much larger clone, and no base qualities were kept. The sample's time point label, in plain terms: persistent/refractory GD, antithyroid drugs over 5 years with positive TRAb. For both TCR sequencing and RNA sequencing, RNA was extracted from PBMCs in TRIzol. The diagnosis of Graves' disease was made according to American Thyroid Association guidelines. Patients were recruited from an endocrinology department in Xi'an, China. Each patient gave around 9 milliliters of peripheral blood, collected in an EDTA anticoagulant tube. Ficoll Paque Plus density gradient separation was used to isolate PBMCs, and no further T cell sorting was done. An Agilent 2100 Bioanalyzer and agarose gel were used to check RNA quality, and a NanoDrop 2000 was used to measure RNA concentration. Findings and caveats that apply to the study as a whole: A larger number of public clonotypes was shared among persistent patients (over 2,500) than among newly diagnosed patients (around 880). Compared with newly diagnosed patients, persistent Graves' disease patients had lower TCR Shannon entropy and fewer highly expanded clones, which suggests clonal expansion. Sequencing and analysis were restricted to the TCR beta chain. Only peripheral blood was studied, because thyroid tissue, the primary lesion, was inaccessible. As a limitation, the authors acknowledged that the small sample size may reduce accuracy.

The method behind the library was multiplex PCR. Data came from an Illumina HiSeq 4000. TCR beta libraries were built with iRepertoire HTBI primers and Arm-PCR amplification of CDR3 regions. PCR products were gel purified before sequencing. The authors' pipeline ran thus. Across samples, some 62 TRBV and approximately 15 TRBJ segments were identified and used for gene usage analysis of CDR3 amino acid clonotypes. COPE and FqMerger were used to merge filtered high-quality paired reads into contigs. BLAST was used to align contigs to IMGT TRBV, TRBD and TRBJ reference genes, and CDR3 was defined according to IMGT. Any clonotype with a frequency above 0.1% was classified as a highly expanded clone. Repertoire diversity was measured by Shannon entropy, and V-J evenness by the Gini coefficient. Public clonotypes were defined as clonotypes shared by more than one individual. Starting from the raw public reads, TCRdb applied fastp trimming at Q25, assembled clones with MiXCR and retained in-frame beta chains. A single entry per CDR3 protein holds the most common genes and DNA from its merged rows. The V and J calls and clone size come from TCRdb's table, not from the authors' own analysis. This sample lists about 430,000 distinct CDR3 sequences; roughly a fifth were detected once. The ten most abundant clones make up 14% of the sample.

Specimen: peripheral blood mononuclear cells (PBMCs), collected when the disease was refractory, from a patient treated with antithyroid drugs. This receptor was taken from a female donor with Graves disease.

The base sequence is TGTGCCAGCAGTTTAGAGGACAGGGGTCAGCCCCAGCATTTT. Its product reads: CASSLEDRGQPQHF. Rearrangement joined TRBV12-3 or TRBV12-4 to TRBJ1-5; the junction holds 9 bases that match TRBD1. Measured from the cysteine to the phenylalanine, the CDR3 is 14 residues long. Kept here is only the CDR3 DNA, which spans 42 bases and is read in frame from base 1. V loses 1 base at its end and J loses 6 bases; junction bases beyond the gene matches: 1.